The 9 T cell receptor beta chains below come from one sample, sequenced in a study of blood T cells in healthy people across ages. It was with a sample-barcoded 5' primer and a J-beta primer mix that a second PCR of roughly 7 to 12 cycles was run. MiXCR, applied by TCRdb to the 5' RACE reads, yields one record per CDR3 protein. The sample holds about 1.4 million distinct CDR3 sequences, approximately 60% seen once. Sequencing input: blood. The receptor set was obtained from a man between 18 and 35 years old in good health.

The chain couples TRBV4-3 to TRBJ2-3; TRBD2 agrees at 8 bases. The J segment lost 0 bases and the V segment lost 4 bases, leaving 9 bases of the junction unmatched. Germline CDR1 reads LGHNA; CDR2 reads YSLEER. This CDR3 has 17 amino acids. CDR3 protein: CASSRSGLAASTDTQYF. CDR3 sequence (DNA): TGCGCCAGCAGCCGAAGCGGACTAGCAGCTAGCACAGATACGCAGTATTTT.

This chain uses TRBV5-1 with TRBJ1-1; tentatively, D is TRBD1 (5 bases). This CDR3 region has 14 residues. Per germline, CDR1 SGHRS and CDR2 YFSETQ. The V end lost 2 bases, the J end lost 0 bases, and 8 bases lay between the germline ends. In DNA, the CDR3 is TGCGCCAGCAGCTTCGGACACCTGAACACTGAAGCTTTCTTT. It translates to CASSFGHLNTEAFF.

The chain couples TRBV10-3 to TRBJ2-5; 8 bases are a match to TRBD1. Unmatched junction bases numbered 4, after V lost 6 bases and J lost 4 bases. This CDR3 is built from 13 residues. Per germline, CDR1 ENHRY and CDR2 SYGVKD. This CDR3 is CAIRDRARETQYF. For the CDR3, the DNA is TGTGCCATCAGGGACAGGGCCCGAGAGACCCAGTACTTC.

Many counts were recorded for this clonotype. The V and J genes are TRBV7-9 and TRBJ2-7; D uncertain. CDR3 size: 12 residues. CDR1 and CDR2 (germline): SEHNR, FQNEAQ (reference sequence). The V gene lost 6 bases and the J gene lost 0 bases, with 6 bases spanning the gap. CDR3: CASSPASYEQYF. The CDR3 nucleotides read TGTGCCAGCAGTCCCGCCTCCTACGAGCAGTACTTC.

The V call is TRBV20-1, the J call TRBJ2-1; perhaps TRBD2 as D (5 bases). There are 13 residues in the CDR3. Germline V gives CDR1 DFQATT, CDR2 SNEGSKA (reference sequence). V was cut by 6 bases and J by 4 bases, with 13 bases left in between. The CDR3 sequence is CSARWESYNEQFF. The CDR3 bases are TGCAGTGCCCGGTGGGAGTCTTACAATGAGCAGTTCTTC.

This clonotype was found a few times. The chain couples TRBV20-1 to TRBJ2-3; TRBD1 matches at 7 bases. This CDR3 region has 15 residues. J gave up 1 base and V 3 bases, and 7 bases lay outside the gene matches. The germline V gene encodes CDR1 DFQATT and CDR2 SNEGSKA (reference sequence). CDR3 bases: TGCAGTGCTAGCCCATGGACAGGTGGCACAGATACGCAGTATTTT. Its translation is CSASPWTGGTDTQYF.

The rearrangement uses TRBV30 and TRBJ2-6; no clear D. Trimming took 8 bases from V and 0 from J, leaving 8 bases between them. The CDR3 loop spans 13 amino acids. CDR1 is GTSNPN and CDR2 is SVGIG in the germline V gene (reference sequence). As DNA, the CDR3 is TGTGCCGGGCGCCCCTCTGGGGCCAACGTCCTGACTTTC. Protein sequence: CAGRPSGANVLTF.

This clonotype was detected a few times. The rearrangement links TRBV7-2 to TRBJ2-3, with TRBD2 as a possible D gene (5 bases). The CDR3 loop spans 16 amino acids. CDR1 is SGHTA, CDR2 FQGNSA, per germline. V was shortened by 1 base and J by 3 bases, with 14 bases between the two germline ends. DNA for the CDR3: TGTGCCAGCAGCTTAGTCGGGAATTTGCGAACAGATACGCAGTATTTT. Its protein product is CASSLVGNLRTDTQYF.

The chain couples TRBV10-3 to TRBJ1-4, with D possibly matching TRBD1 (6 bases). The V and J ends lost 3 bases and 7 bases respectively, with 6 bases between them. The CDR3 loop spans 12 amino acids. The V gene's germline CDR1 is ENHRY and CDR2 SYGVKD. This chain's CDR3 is CAISEQGEKLFF. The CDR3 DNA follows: TGTGCCATCAGTGAACAGGGTGAAAAACTGTTTTTT.